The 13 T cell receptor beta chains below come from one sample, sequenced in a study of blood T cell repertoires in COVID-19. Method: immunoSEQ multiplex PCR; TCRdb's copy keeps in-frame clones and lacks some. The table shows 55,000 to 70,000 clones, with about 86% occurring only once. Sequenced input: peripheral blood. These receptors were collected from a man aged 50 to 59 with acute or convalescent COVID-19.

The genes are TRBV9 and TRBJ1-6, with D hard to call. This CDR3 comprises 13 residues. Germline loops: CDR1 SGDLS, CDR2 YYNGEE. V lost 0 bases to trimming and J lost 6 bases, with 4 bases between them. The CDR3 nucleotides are TGTGCCAGCAGCGTAGATAGTAATTCACCCCTCCACTTT. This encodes CASSVDSNSPLHF.

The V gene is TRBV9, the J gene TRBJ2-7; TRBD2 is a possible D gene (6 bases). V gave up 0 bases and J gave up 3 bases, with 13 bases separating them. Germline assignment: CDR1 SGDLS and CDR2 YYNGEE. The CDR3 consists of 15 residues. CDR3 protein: CASSVALGGDYEQYF. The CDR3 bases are TGTGCCAGCAGCGTAGCACTGGGGGGAGACTACGAGCAGTACTTC.

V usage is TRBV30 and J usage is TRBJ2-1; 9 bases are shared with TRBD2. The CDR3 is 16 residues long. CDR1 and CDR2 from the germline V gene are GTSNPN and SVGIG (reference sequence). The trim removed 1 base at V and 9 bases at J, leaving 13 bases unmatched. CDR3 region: CAWSAPRGRGGGEQFF. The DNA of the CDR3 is TGTGCCTGGAGTGCCCCTCGCGGGAGGGGAGGGGGTGAGCAGTTCTTC.

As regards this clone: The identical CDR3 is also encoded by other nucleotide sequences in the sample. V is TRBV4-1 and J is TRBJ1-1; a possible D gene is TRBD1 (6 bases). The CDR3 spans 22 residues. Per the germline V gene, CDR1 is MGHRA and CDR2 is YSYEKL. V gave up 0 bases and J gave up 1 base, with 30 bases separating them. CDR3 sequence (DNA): TGCGCCAGCAGCCAAGATCCACGCTTCAATTTAAGGACAGTTCAATCGAACACTGAAGCTTTCTTT. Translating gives CASSQDPRFNLRTVQSNTEAFF.

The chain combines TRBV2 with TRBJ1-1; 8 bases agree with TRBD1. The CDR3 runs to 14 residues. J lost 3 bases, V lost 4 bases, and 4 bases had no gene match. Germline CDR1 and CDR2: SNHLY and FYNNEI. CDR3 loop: CASSGQGRYTEAFF. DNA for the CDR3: TGTGCCAGCAGTGGACAGGGGAGGTACACTGAAGCTTTCTTT.

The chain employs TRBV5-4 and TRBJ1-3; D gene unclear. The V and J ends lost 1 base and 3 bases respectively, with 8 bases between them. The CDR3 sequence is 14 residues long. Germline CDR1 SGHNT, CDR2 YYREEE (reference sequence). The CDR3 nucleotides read TGTGCCAGCAGCTTGTGGGCCAATGGAAACACCATATATTTT. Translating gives CASSLWANGNTIYF.

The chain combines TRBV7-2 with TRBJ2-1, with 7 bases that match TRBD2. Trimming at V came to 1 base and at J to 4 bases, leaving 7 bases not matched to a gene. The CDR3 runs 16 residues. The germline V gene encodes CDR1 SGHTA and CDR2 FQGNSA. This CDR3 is CASSLDGSSGYNEQFF. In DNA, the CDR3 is TGTGCCAGCAGCTTAGATGGGTCTAGCGGATACAATGAGCAGTTCTTC.

CDR3 bases: TGTGCCAGCAGCAATTATCGGGACAGGGCTCCCTTCCTCCACTTT. Residues: CASSNYRDRAPFLHF. The rearrangement links TRBV21-1 to TRBJ1-6; TRBD1 was called by the table and not checked on the DNA. TRBV21-1 is reported as a pseudogene. The CDR3 consists of 15 residues.

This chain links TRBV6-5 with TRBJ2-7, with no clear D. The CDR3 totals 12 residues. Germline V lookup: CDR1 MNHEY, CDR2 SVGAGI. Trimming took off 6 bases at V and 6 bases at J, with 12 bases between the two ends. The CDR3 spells CASRQTFGEQYF. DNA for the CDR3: TGTGCCAGCAGGCAGACATTCGGCGAGCAGTACTTC.

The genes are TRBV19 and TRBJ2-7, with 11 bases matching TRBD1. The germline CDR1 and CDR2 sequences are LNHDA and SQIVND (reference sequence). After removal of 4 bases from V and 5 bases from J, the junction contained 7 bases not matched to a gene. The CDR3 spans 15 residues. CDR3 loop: CASSTPGTGGHEQYF. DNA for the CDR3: TGTGCCAGTAGTACCCCTGGGACAGGGGGACACGAGCAGTACTTC.

The CDR3 loop reads CASSAGTRVRVQYF. The CDR3 coding sequence is TGTGCCAGCAGCGCCGGGACTAGAGTACGTGTGCAGTACTTC. The chain uses TRBV5-6 and TRBJ2-7, with 8 bases fitting TRBD2. The junction had 12 bases not matched to a gene; V was cut back by 4 bases and J by 9 bases. Looked up from germline, CDR1 is SGHDT and CDR2 is YYEEEE. The length of the CDR3 is 14 residues. Combining the CDR3 with reference TRBV5-6 and TRBJ2-7 gives the whole variable domain DAGVTQSPTHLIKTRGQQVTLRCSPKSGHDTVSWYQQALGQGPQFIFQYYEEEERQRGNFPDRFSGHQFPNYSSELNVNALLLGDSALYLCASSAGTRVRVQYFGPGTRLTVT.

The CDR3 DNA follows: TGTGCCAGCAGCCCCCGACAGATACGCAACTATGGCTACACCTTC. This encodes CASSPRQIRNYGYTF. The V gene is TRBV7-8, the J gene TRBJ1-2; TRBD1 is a possible D gene (5 bases). The CDR3 extends over 15 amino acids. Trimming removed 5 bases from V and 2 bases from J, with 15 bases in between. CDR1 is SGHVS and CDR2 is FQNEAQ in the germline V gene.

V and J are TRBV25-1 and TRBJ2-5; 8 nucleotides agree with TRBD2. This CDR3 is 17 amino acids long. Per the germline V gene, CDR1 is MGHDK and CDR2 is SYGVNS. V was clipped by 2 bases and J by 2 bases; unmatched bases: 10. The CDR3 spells CASSEGATSGNQETQYF. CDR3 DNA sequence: TGTGCCAGCAGTGAAGGCGCTACTAGCGGAAATCAAGAGACCCAGTACTTC.